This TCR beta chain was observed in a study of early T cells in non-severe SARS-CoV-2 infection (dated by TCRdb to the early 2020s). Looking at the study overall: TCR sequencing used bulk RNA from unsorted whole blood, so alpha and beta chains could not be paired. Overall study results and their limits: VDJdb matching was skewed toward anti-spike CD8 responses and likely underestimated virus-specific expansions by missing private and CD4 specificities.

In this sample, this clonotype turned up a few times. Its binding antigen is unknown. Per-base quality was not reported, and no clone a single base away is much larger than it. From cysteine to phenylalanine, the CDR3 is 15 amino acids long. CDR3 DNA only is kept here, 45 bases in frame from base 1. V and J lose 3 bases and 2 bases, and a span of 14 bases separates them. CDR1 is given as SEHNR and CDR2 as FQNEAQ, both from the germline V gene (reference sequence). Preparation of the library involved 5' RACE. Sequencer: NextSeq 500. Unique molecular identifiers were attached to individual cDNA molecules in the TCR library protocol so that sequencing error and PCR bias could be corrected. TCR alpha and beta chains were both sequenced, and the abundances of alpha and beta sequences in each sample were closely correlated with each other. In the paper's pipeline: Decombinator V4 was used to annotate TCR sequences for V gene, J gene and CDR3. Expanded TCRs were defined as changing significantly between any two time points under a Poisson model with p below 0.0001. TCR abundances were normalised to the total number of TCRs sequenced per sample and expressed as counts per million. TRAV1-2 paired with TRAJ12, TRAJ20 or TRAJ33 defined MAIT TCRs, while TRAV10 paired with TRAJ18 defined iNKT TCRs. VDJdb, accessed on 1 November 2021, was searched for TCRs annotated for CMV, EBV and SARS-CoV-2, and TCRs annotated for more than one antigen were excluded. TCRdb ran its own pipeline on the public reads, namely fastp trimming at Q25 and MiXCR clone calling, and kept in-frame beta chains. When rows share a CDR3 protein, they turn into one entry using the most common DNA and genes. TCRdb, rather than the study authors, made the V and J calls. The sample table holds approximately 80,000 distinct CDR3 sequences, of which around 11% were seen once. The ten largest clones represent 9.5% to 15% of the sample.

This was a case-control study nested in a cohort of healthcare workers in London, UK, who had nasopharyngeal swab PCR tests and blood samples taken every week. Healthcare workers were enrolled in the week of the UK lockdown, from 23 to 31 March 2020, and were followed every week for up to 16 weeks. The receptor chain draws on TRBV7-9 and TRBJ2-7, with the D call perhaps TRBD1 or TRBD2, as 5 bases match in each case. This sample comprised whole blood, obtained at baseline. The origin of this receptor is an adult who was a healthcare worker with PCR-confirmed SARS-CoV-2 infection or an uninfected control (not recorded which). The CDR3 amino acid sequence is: CASSFEAEGTYEQYF. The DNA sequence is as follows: TGTGCCAGCAGCTTTGAGGCTGAGGGGACCTACGAGCAGTACTTC.